This T cell receptor beta chain was retrieved from a study of beta chain features in type 1 diabetes. The CDR3 runs 15 residues. The germline V gene has CDR1 SEHNR and CDR2 FQNEAQ (reference sequence). With 1 base removed from V and 6 bases from J, the gap between germline ends came to 13 bases. Comments on this clone: Antigen: not known.

Whole-study findings and limits: VDJ junctions sequenced from type 1 diabetes patients showed fewer insertions and more deletions. Type 1 diabetes patients showed a moderate but significant shortening of TCRB CDR3s in all four CD4+ subsets.

Sorting gave populations that all exceeded 98% purity. The whole isolated RNA underwent reverse transcription, so sequencing captured expressed TCRB transcripts. Approximately 4 million reads was the average for naive, central memory and regulatory T cell samples. Here immunoSEQ multiplex PCR was the method, and the copy in TCRdb shows in-frame clones only, minus some. Among a few hundred thousand clones listed, 24% were seen once. This sequence joins TRBV7-9 and TRBJ1-5; D possibly corresponds to TRBD1 (5 bases). The sequencing sample was made of naive CD4+ T cells from blood. The clonotype was recovered from a woman aged 30 to 39 with type 1 diabetes. The CDR3: CASSLDWGTSQPQHF. The CDR3 DNA reads TGTGCCAGCAGCTTAGATTGGGGGACTAGTCAGCCCCAGCATTTT.